This T cell receptor beta chain derives from a study of blood T cell repertoires in COVID-19 (TCRdb year 2020). For the study in its entirety: Collaborator samples came from the United States, Italy and Spain and covered acute and convalescent phases of COVID-19. Where available, HLA class I and class II types were taken from metadata supplied by the sample provider and were not determined by assay-based typing. A freely available public database, intended as a resource for researchers studying the immune response to SARS-CoV-2, is where the repertoires were released. Subjects who had been exposed to COVID-19, were actively infected with it, or had recovered from it provided the deeply sampled blood TCRbeta repertoires that made up the dataset. The sample metadata nearly always contained a de-identified subject ID, COVID-19 status, age in years and sex. Samples came from the ongoing ImmuneRACE study (first 160 participants) plus 1,254 subjects from 6 global collaborators. The material from the prospective study consisted of cDNA or gDNA derived from T cells, B-cell-depleted T cells, or PBMCs. The full study reports these points: How much clinical and demographic metadata was included differed by source and by participant, and the metadata was provided uncurated.

Comment on this clone: Its antigen is not yet known. No base quality information exists; no much larger clone differs at one position.

TCRbeta CDR3 regions were amplified from genomic DNA by means of the immunoSEQ Assay, a bias-controlled multiplex PCR. In the paper's pipeline: Nucleated cell counts per sample were estimated from amplification of reference gene primers within the assay. To quantify the absolute abundance of each unique TCRbeta CDR3 rearrangement, sequence reads were collapsed and filtered. Productive Simpson clonality was computed per sample as the square root of Simpson's diversity index over productive rearrangements. The table comes from immuneACCESS by way of TCRdb, which keeps in-frame sequences with V and J called. Part of the clones is missing from these tables; in studies checked, under half for an unresolved V gene and the rest for unknown reasons. V and J calls and clone size are given by that table; D and trimming were obtained from the DNA. The sample contains 70,000 to 90,000 clones, roughly 80% of them found a single time. The ten largest clones add up to approximately 10% of the sample.

Each collaborating institution followed its own protocols to collect whole blood in K2EDTA tubes. Collaborator samples were shipped for TCRbeta analysis as frozen whole blood, isolated PBMCs, or DNA extracted from either sample type. Via the germline V gene, CDR1 is ENHRY and CDR2 SYGVKD. Trimming costs V 11 bases and J 1 base, and their ends lie 10 bases apart. The CDR3 starts with the cysteine, ends with the phenylalanine, and has 12 residues. The entry retains the CDR3 DNA only, 36 bases that are in frame from base 1. The rearranged segments are TRBV10-3 and TRBJ2-3; TRBD2 could be the D gene, as 5 bases match. This sequence originates from a human donor in a cohort sampled during active COVID-19. The sequenced sample was peripheral blood. Read as DNA, the sequence is TGTGCCTCTGAGGGTGGCACAGATACGCAGTATTTT. The encoded protein is CASEGGTDTQYF.